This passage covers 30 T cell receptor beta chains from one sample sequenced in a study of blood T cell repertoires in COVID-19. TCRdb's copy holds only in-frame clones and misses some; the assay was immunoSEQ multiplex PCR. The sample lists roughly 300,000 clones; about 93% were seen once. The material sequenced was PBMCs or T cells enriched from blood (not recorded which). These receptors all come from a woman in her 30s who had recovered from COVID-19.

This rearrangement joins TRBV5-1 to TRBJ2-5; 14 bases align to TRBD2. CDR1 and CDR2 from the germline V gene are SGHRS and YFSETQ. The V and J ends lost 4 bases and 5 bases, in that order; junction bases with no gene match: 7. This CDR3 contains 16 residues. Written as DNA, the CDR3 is TGCGCCAGCAGCGGGCCGGGACTAGCGGGAGTGGAGACCCAGTACTTC. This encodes CASSGPGLAGVETQYF.

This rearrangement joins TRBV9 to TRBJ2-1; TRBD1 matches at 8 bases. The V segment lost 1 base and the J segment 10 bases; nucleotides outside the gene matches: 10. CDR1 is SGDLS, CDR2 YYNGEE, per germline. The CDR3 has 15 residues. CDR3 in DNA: TGTGCCAGCAGCGTATCCGACAGGGGATCTGACGAGCAGTTCTTC. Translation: CASSVSDRGSDEQFF.

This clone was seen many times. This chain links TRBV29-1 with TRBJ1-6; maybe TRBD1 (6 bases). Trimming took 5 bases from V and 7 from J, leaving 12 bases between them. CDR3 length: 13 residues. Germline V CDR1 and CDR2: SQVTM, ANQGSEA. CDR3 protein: CSVRDRLNSPLHF. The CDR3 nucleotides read TGCAGCGTTCGAGACAGGTTAAATTCACCCCTCCACTTT.

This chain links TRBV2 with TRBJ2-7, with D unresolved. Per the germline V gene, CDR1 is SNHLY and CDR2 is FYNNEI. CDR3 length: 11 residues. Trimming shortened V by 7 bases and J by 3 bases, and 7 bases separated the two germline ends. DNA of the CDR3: TGTGCCAGCACTATAAACTACGAGCAGTACTTC. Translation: CASTINYEQYF.

The CDR3 DNA is TGTGCCAGCAGTTTACGTTATTCACTTAGGGGATCCTACAAGTACGGGTACACTGAAGCTTTCTTT. Its protein product is CASSLRYSLRGSYKYGYTEAFF. The chain carries TRBV28 and TRBJ1-1; TRBD1 is a possible D gene (5 bases). Trimming cost V 2 bases and J 3 bases, with 34 bases left between them. The germline V gene encodes CDR1 MDHEN and CDR2 SYDVKM. The CDR3 contains 22 residues.

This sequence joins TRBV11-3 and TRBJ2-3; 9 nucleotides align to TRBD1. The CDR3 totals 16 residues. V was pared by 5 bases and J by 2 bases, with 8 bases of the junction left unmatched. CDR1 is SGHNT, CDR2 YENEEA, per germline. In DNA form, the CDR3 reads TGTGCCAGCAGCCCAGCCGGACAGGGGATCACAGATACGCAGTATTTT. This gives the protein CASSPAGQGITDTQYF.

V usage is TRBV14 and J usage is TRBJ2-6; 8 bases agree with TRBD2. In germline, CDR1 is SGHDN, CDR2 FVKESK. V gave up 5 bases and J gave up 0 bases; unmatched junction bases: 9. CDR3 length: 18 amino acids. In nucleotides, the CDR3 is TGTGCCAGCAGCGCTATAGCGGGACCTCTCTCTGGGGCCAACGTCCTGACTTTC. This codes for CASSAIAGPLSGANVLTF.

CDR3 coding DNA: TGCAGTGCTAGCGTCTCCTACGAGCAGTACTTC. It translates to CSASVSYEQYF. The rearrangement links TRBV20-1 to TRBJ2-7; D is unclear. Germline V gene lookup returns CDR1 DFQATT and CDR2 SNEGSKA (reference sequence). The germline V and J ends were trimmed by 3 bases and 0 bases, with 3 bases remaining between them. This CDR3 is 11 amino acids long.

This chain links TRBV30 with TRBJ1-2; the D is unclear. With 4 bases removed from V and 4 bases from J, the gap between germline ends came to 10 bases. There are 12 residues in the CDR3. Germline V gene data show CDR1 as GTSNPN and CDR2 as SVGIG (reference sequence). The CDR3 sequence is CAWTPEGYGYTF. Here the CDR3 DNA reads TGTGCCTGGACCCCGGAGGGCTATGGCTACACCTTC.

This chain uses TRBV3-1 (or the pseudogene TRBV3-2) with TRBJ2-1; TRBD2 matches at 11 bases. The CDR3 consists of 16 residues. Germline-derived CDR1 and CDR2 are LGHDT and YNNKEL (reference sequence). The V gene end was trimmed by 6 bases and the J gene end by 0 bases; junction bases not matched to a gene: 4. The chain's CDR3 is CASRTSGRPSYNEQFF. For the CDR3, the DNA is TGTGCCAGCAGAACTAGCGGGAGACCCTCCTACAATGAGCAGTTCTTC.

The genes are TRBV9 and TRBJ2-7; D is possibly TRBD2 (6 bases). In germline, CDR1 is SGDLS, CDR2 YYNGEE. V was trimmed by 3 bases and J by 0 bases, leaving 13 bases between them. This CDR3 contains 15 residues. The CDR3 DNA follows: TGTGCCAGCAGCGGATCTAGCGTTGACTCCTACGAGCAGTACTTC. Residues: CASSGSSVDSYEQYF.

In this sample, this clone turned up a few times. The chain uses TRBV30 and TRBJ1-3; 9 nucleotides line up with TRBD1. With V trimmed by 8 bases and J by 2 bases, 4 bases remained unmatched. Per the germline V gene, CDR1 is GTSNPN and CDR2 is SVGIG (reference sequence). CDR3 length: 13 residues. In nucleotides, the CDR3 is TGTGCCGCCAGACAGGGGGCTGGAAACACCATATATTTT. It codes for CAARQGAGNTIYF.

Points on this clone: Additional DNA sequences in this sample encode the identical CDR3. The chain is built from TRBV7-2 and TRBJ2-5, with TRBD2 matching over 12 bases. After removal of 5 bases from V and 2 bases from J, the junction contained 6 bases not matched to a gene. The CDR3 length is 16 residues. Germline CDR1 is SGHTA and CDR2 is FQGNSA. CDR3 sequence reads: CASSLVLAGGQETQYF. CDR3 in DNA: TGTGCCAGCAGCCTAGTCCTAGCGGGAGGGCAAGAGACCCAGTACTTC.

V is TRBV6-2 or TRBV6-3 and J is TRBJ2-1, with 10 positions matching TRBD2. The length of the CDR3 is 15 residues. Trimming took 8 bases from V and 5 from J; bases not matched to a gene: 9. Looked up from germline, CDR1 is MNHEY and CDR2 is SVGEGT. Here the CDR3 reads CASRLTSGLDNEQFF. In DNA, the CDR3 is TGTGCCAGCCGCCTGACTAGCGGGCTCGACAATGAGCAGTTCTTC.

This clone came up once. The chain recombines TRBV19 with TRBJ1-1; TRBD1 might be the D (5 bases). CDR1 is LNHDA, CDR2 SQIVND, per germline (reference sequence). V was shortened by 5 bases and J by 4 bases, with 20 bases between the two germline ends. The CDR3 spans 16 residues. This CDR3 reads CASSVTPQGRGTEAFF. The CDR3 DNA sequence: TGTGCCAGTAGTGTCACCCCCCAGGGTAGGGGCACTGAAGCTTTCTTT.

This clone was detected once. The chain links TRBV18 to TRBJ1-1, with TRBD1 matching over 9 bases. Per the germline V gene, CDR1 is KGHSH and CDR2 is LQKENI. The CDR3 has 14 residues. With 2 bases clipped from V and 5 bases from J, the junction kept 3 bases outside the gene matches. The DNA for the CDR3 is TGTGCCAGCTCACCATTGACAGGGGGGACTGAAGCTTTCTTT. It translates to CASSPLTGGTEAFF.

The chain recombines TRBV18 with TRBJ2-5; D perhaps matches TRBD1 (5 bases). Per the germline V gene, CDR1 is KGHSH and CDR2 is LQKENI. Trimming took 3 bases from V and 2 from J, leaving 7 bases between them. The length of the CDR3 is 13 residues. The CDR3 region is CASSPGLQETQYF. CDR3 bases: TGTGCCAGCTCACCGGGGCTGCAAGAGACCCAGTACTTC.

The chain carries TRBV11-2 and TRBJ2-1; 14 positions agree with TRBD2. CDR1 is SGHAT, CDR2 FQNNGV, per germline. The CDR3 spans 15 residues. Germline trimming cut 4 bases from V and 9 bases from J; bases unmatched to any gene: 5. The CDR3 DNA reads TGTGCCAGCAGCTCCCGGACTAGCGGGAGGATTGAGCAGTTCTTC. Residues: CASSSRTSGRIEQFF.

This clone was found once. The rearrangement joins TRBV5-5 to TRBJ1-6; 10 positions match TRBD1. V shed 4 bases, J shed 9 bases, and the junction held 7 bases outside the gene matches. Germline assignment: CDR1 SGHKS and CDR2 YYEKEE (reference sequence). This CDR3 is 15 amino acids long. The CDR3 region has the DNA TGTGCCAGCAGCACCACCGGGACAGGGGTTTCACCCCTCCACTTT. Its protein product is CASSTTGTGVSPLHF. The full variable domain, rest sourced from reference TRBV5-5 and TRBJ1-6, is DAGVTQSPTHLIKTRGQQVTLRCSPISGHKSVSWYQQVLGQGPQFIFQYYEKEERGRGNFPDRFSARQFPNYSSELNVNALLLGDSALYLCASSTTGTGVSPLHFGNGTRLTVT.

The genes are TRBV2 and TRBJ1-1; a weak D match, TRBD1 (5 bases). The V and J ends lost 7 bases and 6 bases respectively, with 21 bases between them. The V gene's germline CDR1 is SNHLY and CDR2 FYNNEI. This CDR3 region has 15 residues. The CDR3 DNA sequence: TGTGCCAGCATTCTTCCGGGACTTCGGGTTTCTGAAGCTTTCTTT. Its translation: CASILPGLRVSEAFF.

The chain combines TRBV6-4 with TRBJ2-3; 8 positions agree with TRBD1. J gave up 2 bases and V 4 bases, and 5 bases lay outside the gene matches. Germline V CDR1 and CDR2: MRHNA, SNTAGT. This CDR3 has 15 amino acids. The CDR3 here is CASSAGTGSTDTQYF. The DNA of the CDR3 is TGTGCCAGCAGTGCCGGGACAGGATCCACAGATACGCAGTATTTT.

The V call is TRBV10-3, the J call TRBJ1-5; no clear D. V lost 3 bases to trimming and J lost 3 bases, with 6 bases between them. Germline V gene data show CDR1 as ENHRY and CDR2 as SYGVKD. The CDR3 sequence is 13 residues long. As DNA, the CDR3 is TGTGCCATCAGTGATGACTCCAATCAGCCCCAGCATTTT. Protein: CAISDDSNQPQHF.

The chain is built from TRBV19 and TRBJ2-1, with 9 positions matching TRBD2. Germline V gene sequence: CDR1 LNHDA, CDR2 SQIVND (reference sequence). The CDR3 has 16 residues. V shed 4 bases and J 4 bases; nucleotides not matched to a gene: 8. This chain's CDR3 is CASSRRREGLYNEQFF. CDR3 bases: TGTGCCAGTAGTAGACGGCGGGAGGGCCTTTACAATGAGCAGTTCTTC. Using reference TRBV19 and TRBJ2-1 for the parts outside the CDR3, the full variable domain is DGGITQSPKYLFRKEGQNVTLSCEQNLNHDAMYWYRQDPGQGLRLIYYSQIVNDFQKGDIAEGYSVSREKKESFPLTVTSAQKNPTAFYLCASSRRREGLYNEQFFGPGTRLTVL.

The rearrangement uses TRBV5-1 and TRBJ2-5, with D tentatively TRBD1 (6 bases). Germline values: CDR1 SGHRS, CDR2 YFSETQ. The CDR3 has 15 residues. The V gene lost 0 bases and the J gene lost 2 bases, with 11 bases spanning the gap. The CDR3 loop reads CASSLGGLAQETQYF. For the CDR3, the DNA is TGCGCCAGCAGCTTGGGGGGGCTAGCTCAAGAGACCCAGTACTTC.

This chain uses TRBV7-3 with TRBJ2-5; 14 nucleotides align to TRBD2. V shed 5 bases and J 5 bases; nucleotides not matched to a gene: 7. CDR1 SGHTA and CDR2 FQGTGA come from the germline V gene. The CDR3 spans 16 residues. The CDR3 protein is CASSPGLAGATETQYF. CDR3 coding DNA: TGTGCCAGCAGCCCGGGACTAGCGGGAGCAACGGAGACCCAGTACTTC.

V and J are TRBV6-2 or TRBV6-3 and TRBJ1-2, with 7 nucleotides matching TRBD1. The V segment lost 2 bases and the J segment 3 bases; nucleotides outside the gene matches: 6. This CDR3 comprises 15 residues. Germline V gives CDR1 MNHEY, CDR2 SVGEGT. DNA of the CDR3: TGTGCCAGCAGTTACCCCGGACAGGCTTACTATGGCTACACCTTC. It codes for CASSYPGQAYYGYTF.

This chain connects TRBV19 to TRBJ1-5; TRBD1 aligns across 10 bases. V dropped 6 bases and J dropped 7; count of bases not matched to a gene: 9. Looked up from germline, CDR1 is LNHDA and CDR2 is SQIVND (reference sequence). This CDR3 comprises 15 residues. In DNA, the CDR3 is TGTGCCAGTAGCCCCGGGACAGGGGCCCTCCAGCCCCAGCATTTT. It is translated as CASSPGTGALQPQHF.

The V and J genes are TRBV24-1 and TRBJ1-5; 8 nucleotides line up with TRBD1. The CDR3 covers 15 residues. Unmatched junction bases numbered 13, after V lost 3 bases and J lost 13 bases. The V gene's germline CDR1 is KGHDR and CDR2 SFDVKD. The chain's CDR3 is CATSDTQGAQGLQHF. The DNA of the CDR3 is TGTGCCACCAGTGATACTCAGGGGGCGCAAGGTTTGCAGCATTTT.

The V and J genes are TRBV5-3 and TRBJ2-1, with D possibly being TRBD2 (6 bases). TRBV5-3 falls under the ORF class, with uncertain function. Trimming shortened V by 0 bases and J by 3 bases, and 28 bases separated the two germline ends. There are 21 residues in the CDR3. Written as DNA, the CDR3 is TGTGCCAGAAGCTTGGAACCCCCACCCCGTGTAGCGGCTATGGACTACAATGAGCAGTTCTTC. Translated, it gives CARSLEPPPRVAAMDYNEQFF.

The CDR3 sequence is CASSQTVNTEAFF. DNA for the CDR3: TGTGCCAGCAGCCAGACAGTGAACACTGAAGCTTTCTTT. The chain uses TRBV12-3 or TRBV12-4 and TRBJ1-1; tentative D call: TRBD1 (5 bases). The V and J ends lost 6 bases and 0 bases respectively, with 8 bases between them. The CDR3 has 13 residues.